The 17 T cell receptor beta chains below all came from one sample that was sequenced in a study of OX40 agonist ivuxolimab in advanced cancers. Assay: immunoSEQ multiplex PCR; the TCRdb copy retains only in-frame clones and omits some. Of 70,000 to 90,000 clones in the sample, roughly 89% were seen once. Sample: CD4+ or CD8+ T cells sorted from blood, taken in a trial of the OX40 agonist ivuxolimab. The origin of the receptors is an adult with an advanced solid tumor such as melanoma, head and neck, liver or kidney cancer.

The chain combines TRBV6-6 with TRBJ2-7, with a weak D call TRBD2 (5 bases). The length of the CDR3 is 16 residues. V lost 3 bases and J lost 3, with 18 bases in between. Germline-derived CDR1 and CDR2 are MNHNY and SVGAGI (reference sequence). The chain's CDR3 is CASSYLRTEELYEQYF. The CDR3 region has the DNA TGTGCCAGCAGTTATCTCCGGACTGAGGAGCTCTACGAGCAGTACTTC.

This clone was recorded once. This chain links TRBV10-3 with TRBJ2-7; no clear D. The germline CDR1 and CDR2 sequences are ENHRY and SYGVKD. Trimming pared 6 bases from V and 0 bases from J, leaving 9 bases between. The CDR3 is made up of 13 amino acids. CDR3 nucleotides: TGTGCCATCAGGAAGAATGGCTCCTACGAGCAGTACTTC. It yields the protein CAIRKNGSYEQYF.

This chain uses TRBV25-1 with TRBJ2-7; D gene ambiguous. CDR3 size: 13 residues. Between the trimmed V and J ends, which lost 5 bases and 3 bases, there was a span of 11 bases. Germline V gene lookup returns CDR1 MGHDK and CDR2 SYGVNS. CDR3 sequence (DNA): TGTGCCAGCAGTTACTCGACCGGCTACGAGCAGTACTTC. Translation gives CASSYSTGYEQYF.

Only one count was recorded for this clone. The rearrangement links TRBV10-3 to TRBJ1-2, with D unclear. The CDR3 contains 13 residues. V was trimmed by 3 bases and J by 8 bases, leaving 13 bases between them. Germline V CDR1 and CDR2: ENHRY, SYGVKD. The CDR3 loop reads CAISDSGRNGYTF. CDR3 nucleotides: TGTGCCATCAGTGATAGTGGCAGAAACGGCTACACCTTC.

As concerns this clone: A read error may explain this, as a much larger clone is one base away. This sample also contains other DNA sequences that code for the same CDR3. The chain links TRBV11-2 to TRBJ1-5; D possibly corresponds to TRBD1 (5 bases). The V gene lost 0 bases and the J gene lost 0 bases, with 6 bases spanning the gap. The CDR3 is made up of 15 amino acids. CDR1 and CDR2 from the germline V gene are SGHAT and FQNNGV. The CDR3 nucleotides read TGTGCCAGCAGCTTAGAGGGGCTTAGCAATCAGCCCCAGCATTTT. This gives the protein CASSLEGLSNQPQHF.

V gene TRBV11-2 combines with J gene TRBJ2-3; 10 bases match TRBD1. This CDR3 spans 16 amino acids. CDR1 is SGHAT, CDR2 FQNNGV, per germline. V trimming: 5 bases; J trimming: 3 bases; junction bases outside the gene matches: 8. In nucleotides, the CDR3 is TGTGCCAGCAGCAGAGACAGGGGGCACCCAACAGATACGCAGTATTTT. It encodes CASSRDRGHPTDTQYF.

With respect to this clone: This same CDR3 is encoded by further DNA sequences in the sample. The rearrangement uses TRBV6-6 and TRBJ1-2; the match to TRBD1 covers 10 bases. Germline CDR1 MNHNY, CDR2 SVGAGI (reference sequence). The V segment lost 6 bases and the J segment 5 bases; nucleotides outside the gene matches: 6. This CDR3 spans 14 amino acids. The CDR3 nucleotides are TGTGCCAGCAGCCGGGACAGGGGCTCTTATGGCTACACCTTC. This encodes CASSRDRGSYGYTF.

This clone was seen once. The chain employs TRBV19 and TRBJ1-2; possible D gene TRBD1, 5 bases. V was pared by 7 bases and J by 7 bases, with 16 bases between. Germline assignment: CDR1 LNHDA and CDR2 SQIVND (reference sequence). This CDR3 has 13 residues. This CDR3 is CASTQTLQAGYTF. The CDR3 bases are TGTGCCAGTACCCAAACTTTACAGGCTGGCTACACCTTC. The full variable domain, completed using reference TRBV19 and TRBJ1-2, is DGGITQSPKYLFRKEGQNVTLSCEQNLNHDAMYWYRQDPGQGLRLIYYSQIVNDFQKGDIAEGYSVSREKKESFPLTVTSAQKNPTAFYLCASTQTLQAGYTFGSGTRLTVV.

V gene TRBV7-2 combines with J gene TRBJ2-3, with a tentative D call TRBD1 (6 bases). V was cut by 6 bases and J by 4 bases, with 11 bases left in between. This CDR3 has 13 amino acids. Per the germline V gene, CDR1 is SGHTA and CDR2 is FQGNSA. The CDR3 DNA sequence: TGTGCCAGCAGTTTGACAGGCGCAGATACGCAGTATTTT. Amino acids: CASSLTGADTQYF.

J is TRBJ2-1 and V is TRBV28; D ambiguous. The CDR3 loop spans 10 amino acids. The V end lost 11 bases, the J end lost 12 bases, and 14 bases lay between the germline ends. Germline V CDR1 and CDR2: MDHEN, SYDVKM. The CDR3 spells CARRAPSQFF. CDR3 sequence (DNA): TGTGCCCGACGGGCGCCATCGCAGTTCTTC.

The rearrangement joins TRBV10-3 to TRBJ1-1; tentatively, D is TRBD1 (5 bases). Germline CDR1 reads ENHRY; CDR2 reads SYGVKD. Trimming removed 6 bases at V and 6 bases at J, with 17 bases between. The CDR3 loop spans 14 amino acids. CDR3 loop: CAIRGDRVGSEAFF. CDR3 sequence (DNA): TGTGCCATCAGGGGGGACCGGGTGGGGTCTGAAGCTTTCTTT.

The rearrangement links TRBV18 to TRBJ2-1, with 13 positions matching TRBD2. The CDR3 runs 17 residues. The V segment lost 6 bases and the J segment 7 bases; nucleotides outside the gene matches: 12. Germline CDR1 reads KGHSH; CDR2 reads LQKENI. CDR3 sequence reads: CASSGTSGINGVNEQFF. The CDR3 bases are TGTGCCAGCTCGGGGACTAGCGGGATAAACGGTGTGAATGAGCAGTTCTTC. Combining the CDR3 with reference TRBV18 and TRBJ2-1 gives the whole variable domain NAGVMQNPRHLVRRRGQEARLRCSPMKGHSHVYWYRQLPEEGLKFMVYLQKENIIDESGMPKERFSAEFPKEGPSILRIQQVVRGDSAAYFCASSGTSGINGVNEQFFGPGTRLTVL.

V gene TRBV21-1 combines with J gene TRBJ2-7. TRBV21-1 is assigned pseudogene status. This CDR3 contains 16 residues. The CDR3 DNA is TGTGCCAGCAGCAAAGAACCTAGGCAGGTCCGCTACGAGCAGTACTTC. Its protein is CASSKEPRQVRYEQYF.

The chain uses TRBV29-1 and TRBJ2-7; 7 bases map to TRBD1. V gave up 6 bases and J gave up 4 bases; unmatched junction bases: 9. Germline V lookup: CDR1 SQVTM, CDR2 ANQGSEA. The CDR3 has 13 amino acids. The CDR3 spells CSVAFDRAYEQYF. The CDR3 nucleotides are TGCAGCGTGGCCTTCGACAGGGCTTACGAGCAGTACTTC.

This clone was picked up a small number of times. V gene TRBV27 combines with J gene TRBJ2-5; perhaps TRBD1 as D (5 bases). V lost 3 bases and J lost 2, with 16 bases in between. This CDR3 has 16 amino acids. CDR1 and CDR2 (germline): MNHEY, SMNVEV (reference sequence). For the CDR3, the DNA is TGTGCCAGCAGTTTTGGCTACGGGCAGGGACAAGAGACCCAGTACTTC. It codes for CASSFGYGQGQETQYF.

The chain is built from TRBV12-5 and TRBJ2-7; D is ambiguous. Trimming took 1 base from V and 1 from J, leaving 5 bases between them. This CDR3 is 13 amino acids long. Germline V CDR1 and CDR2: LGHNT, FRNRAP. The CDR3 region has the DNA TGTGCTAGTGGTTTGGAGGGTTCCTACGAGCAGTACTTC. This gives the protein CASGLEGSYEQYF. Together with reference TRBV12-5 and TRBJ2-7, the CDR3 gives the full variable domain: DARVTQTPRHKVTEMGQEVTMRCQPILGHNTVFWYRQTMMQGLELLAYFRNRAPLDDSGMPKDRFSAEMPDATLATLKIQPSEPRDSAVYFCASGLEGSYEQYFGPGTRLTVT.

The CDR3 nucleotides read TGTGCCAGCAGCCCGAGCGGAACTTTCTACGAGCAGTACTTC. Translation gives CASSPSGTFYEQYF. The chain links TRBV6-5 to TRBJ2-7; D perhaps matches TRBD2 (5 bases). Germline V gene lookup returns CDR1 MNHEY and CDR2 SVGAGI. The CDR3 has 14 amino acids. V was cut by 6 bases and J by 3 bases, with 15 bases left in between.